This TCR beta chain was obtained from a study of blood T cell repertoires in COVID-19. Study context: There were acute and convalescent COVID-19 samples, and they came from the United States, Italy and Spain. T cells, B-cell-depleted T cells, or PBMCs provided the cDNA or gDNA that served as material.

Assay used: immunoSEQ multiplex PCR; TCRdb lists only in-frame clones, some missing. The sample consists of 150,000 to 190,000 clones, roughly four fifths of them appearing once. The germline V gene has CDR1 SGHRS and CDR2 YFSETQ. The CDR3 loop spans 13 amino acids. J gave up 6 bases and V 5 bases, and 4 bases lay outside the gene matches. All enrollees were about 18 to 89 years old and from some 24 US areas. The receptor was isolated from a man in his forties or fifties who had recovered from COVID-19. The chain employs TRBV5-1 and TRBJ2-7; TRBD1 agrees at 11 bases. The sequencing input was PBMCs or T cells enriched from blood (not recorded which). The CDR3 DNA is TGCGCCAGCAGACAGGACAGGGGGCTCGAGCAGTACTTC. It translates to CASRQDRGLEQYF.